The clone carrying this T cell receptor (beta chain) came up once. The data were taken from a study of blood T cell repertoires in COVID-19. Study-level information: Specimens from acute and convalescent COVID-19 originated in the United States, Italy and Spain. Sources were T cells, B-cell-depleted T cells, or PBMCs; the material itself was cDNA or gDNA.

Profiling relied on immunoSEQ multiplex PCR, and the TCRdb table lists in-frame clones only, not all of them. Of 100,000 to 130,000 clones detected, 90% to 95% appear once; the ten largest clones hold approximately 1.2%. The J segment lost 2 bases and the V segment lost 4 bases, leaving 6 bases of the junction unmatched. The CDR3 spans 15 residues. CDR1 and CDR2 from the germline V gene are LNHDA and SQIVND (reference sequence). V is TRBV19 and J is TRBJ2-3; 7 positions agree with TRBD1. The sample consisted of peripheral blood. This clonotype was obtained from a woman in her 30s with acute or convalescent COVID-19. CDR3 protein: CASSSRDRHTDTQYF. In DNA form, the CDR3 reads TGTGCCAGTAGTAGTAGGGACAGACACACAGATACGCAGTATTTT. Full variable domain (missing parts from reference TRBV19 and TRBJ2-3): DGGITQSPKYLFRKEGQNVTLSCEQNLNHDAMYWYRQDPGQGLRLIYYSQIVNDFQKGDIAEGYSVSREKKESFPLTVTSAQKNPTAFYLCASSSRDRHTDTQYFGPGTRLTVL.